This T cell receptor (beta chain) is from a study of cytomegalovirus exposure and HLA in healthy donors. Study context: A subsequent analysis reported that the roughly 120 validation repertoires were produced on the same platform that had also been used for the roughly 700 first-cohort repertoires. The study's findings and limits: The classifier, whose performance was assessed in both the original and validation cohorts, reportedly diagnosed cytomegalovirus status with high specificity and sensitivity. Associated with cytomegalovirus, according to the listing, were around 160 TCR beta chains. A later analysis found first-cohort TCR clusters tended to co-occur in the 90 to 150 validation repertoires.

Assay used: immunoSEQ multiplex PCR; TCRdb lists only in-frame clones, some missing. The table includes fewer than 120,000 clones, roughly 90% detected once. Points on this clone: Its antigen is not known.

Trimming removed 0 bases from V and 4 bases from J; junction bases left unmatched: 8. Germline values: CDR1 LNHNV, CDR2 YYDKDF (reference sequence). The CDR3 consists of 17 residues. The rearrangement uses TRBV15 and TRBJ2-3, with 9 bases lining up with TRBD2. Sequencing was carried out using PBMCs. The clonotype originates from a woman in her twenties or thirties in good health and CMV-seropositive. The CDR3 sequence is CATSRDGGLALSDTQYF. In nucleotides, the CDR3 is TGTGCCACCAGCAGAGATGGTGGACTAGCGTTATCAGATACGCAGTATTTT.